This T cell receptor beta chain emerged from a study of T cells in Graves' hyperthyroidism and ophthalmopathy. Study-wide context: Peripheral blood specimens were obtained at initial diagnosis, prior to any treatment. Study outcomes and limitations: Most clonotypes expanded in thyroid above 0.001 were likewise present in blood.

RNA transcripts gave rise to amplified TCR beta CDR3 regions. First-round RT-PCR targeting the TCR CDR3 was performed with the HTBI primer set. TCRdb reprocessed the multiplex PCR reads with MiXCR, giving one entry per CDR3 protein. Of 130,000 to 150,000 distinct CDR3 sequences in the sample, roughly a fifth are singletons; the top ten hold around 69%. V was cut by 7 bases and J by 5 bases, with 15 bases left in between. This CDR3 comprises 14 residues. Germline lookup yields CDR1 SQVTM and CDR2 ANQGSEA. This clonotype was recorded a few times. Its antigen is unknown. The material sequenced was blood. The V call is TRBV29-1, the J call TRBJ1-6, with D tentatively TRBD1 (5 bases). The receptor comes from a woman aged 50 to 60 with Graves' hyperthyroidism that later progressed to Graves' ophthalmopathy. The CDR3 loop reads CSATLGTNNSPLHF. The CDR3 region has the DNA TGCAGCGCCACTCTTGGGACCAATAATTCACCCCTCCACTTT.